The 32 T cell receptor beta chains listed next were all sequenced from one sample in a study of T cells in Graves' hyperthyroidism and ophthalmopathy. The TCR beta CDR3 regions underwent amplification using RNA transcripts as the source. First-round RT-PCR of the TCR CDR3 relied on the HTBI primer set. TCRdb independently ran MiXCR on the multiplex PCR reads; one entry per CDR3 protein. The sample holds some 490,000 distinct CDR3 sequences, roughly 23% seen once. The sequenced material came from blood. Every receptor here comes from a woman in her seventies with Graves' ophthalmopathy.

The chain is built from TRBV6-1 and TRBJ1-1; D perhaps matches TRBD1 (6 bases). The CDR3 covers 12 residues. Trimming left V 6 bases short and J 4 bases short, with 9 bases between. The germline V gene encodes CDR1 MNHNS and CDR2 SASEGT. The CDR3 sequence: CASRSQGTEAFF. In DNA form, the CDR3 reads TGTGCCAGCAGATCACAGGGCACTGAAGCTTTCTTT.

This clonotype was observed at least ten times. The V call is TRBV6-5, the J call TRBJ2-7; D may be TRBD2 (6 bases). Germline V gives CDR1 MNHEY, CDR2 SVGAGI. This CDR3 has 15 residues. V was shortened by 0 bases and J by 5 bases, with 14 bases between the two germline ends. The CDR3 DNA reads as TGTGCCAGCAGTTACTCGGACGGGAGTAGCAACGAGCAGTACTTC. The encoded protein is CASSYSDGSSNEQYF.

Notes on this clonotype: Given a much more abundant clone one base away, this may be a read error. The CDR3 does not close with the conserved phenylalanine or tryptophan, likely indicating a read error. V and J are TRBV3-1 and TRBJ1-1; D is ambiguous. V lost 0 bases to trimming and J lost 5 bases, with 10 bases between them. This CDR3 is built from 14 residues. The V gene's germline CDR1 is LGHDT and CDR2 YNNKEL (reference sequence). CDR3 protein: CASSQEVGRTEAFL. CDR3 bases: TGTGCCAGCAGCCAAGAGGTCGGTCGGACTGAAGCTTTCCTT.

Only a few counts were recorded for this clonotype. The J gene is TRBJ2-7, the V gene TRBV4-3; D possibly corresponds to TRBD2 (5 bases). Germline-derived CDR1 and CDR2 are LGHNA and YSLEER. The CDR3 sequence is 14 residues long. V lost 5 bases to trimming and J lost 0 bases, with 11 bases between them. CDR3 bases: TGCGCCAGCAGCACCCGCCGGGACTCCTACGAGCAGTACTTC. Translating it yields CASSTRRDSYEQYF.

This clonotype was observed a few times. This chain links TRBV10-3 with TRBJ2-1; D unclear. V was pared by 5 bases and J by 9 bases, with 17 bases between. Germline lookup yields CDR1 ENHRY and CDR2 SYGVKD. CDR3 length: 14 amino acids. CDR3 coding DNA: TGTGCCATCAGTCAACTTTCCCCATCGGGTGAGCAGTTCTTC. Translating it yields CAISQLSPSGEQFF.

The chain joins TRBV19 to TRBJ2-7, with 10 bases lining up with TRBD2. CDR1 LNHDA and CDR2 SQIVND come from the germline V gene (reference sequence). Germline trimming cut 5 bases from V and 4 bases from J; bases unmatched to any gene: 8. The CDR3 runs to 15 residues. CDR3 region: CASSGEREGRYEQYF. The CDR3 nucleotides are TGTGCCAGTAGTGGTGAGCGGGAGGGCCGATACGAGCAGTACTTC.

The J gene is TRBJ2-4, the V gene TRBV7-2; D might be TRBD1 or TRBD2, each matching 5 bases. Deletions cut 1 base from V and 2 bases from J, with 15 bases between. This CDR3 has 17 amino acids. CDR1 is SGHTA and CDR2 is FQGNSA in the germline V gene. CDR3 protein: CASSLGLGDGTKNIQYF. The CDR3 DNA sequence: TGTGCCAGCAGCTTAGGATTAGGGGACGGCACCAAAAACATTCAGTACTTC.

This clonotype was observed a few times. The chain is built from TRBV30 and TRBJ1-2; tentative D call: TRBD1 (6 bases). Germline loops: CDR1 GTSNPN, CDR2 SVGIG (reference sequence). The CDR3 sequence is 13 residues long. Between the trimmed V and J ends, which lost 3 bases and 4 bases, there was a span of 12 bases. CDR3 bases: TGTGCCTGGAGATGGGGACAAGGCTATGGCTACACCTTC. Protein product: CAWRWGQGYGYTF.

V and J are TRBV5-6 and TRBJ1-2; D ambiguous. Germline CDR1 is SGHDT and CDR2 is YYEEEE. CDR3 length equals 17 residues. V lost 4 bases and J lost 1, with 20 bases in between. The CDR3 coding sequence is TGTGCCAGCAGCCCTCTTAGGGAGGGCTCAGATAACTATGGCTACACCTTC. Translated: CASSPLREGSDNYGYTF.

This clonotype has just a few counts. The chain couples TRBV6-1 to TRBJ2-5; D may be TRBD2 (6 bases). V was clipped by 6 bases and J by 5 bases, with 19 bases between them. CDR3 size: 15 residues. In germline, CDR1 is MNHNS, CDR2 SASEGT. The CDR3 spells CASSLLAGSGETQYF. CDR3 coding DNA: TGTGCCAGCAGCCTCCTGGCCGGGAGTGGGGAGACCCAGTACTTC.

Here the CDR3 reads CASSWENTNHEQYF. CDR3 bases: TGTGCCAGCAGTTGGGAGAATACCAACCACGAGCAGTACTTC. V and J are TRBV12-3 or TRBV12-4 and TRBJ2-7; D possibly corresponds to TRBD2 (5 bases). V was trimmed by 4 bases and J by 5 bases, leaving 15 bases between them. The CDR3 has 14 residues.

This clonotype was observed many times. The CDR3 DNA reads as TGTGCCAGCAGTTTGTCAGGGGACACTGAAGCTTTCTTT. Its protein product is CASSLSGDTEAFF. The chain recombines TRBV12-3 or TRBV12-4 with TRBJ1-1; TRBD1 might be the D (6 bases). The CDR3 spans 13 residues. Trimming removed 3 bases from V and 3 bases from J, with 8 bases in between.

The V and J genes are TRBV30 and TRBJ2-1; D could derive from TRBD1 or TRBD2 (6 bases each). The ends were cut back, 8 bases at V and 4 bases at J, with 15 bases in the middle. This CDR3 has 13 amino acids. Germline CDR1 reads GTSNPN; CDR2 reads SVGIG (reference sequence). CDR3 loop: CAGVGGLYNEQFF. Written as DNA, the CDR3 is TGTGCCGGGGTGGGGGGCCTGTACAATGAGCAGTTCTTC.

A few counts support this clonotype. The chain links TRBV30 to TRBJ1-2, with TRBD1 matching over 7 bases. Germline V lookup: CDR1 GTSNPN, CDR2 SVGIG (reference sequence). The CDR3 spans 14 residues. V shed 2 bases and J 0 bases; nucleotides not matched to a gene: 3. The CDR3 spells CAWSRDRANYGYTF. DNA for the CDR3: TGTGCCTGGAGTCGTGACAGGGCTAACTATGGCTACACCTTC.

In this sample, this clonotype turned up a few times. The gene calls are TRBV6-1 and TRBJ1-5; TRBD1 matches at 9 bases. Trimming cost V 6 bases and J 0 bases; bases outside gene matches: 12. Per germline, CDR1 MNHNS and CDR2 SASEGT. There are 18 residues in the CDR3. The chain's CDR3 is CASREADRGSISNQPQHF. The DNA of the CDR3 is TGTGCCAGCAGAGAGGCAGACAGGGGGTCCATTAGCAATCAGCCCCAGCATTTT.

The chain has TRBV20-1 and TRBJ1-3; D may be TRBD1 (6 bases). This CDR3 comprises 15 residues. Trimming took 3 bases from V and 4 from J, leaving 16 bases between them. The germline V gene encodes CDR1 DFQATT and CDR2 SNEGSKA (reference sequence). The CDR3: CSARHGGDRGNTIYF. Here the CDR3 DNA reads TGCAGTGCTAGGCATGGGGGCGACCGAGGAAACACCATATATTTT.

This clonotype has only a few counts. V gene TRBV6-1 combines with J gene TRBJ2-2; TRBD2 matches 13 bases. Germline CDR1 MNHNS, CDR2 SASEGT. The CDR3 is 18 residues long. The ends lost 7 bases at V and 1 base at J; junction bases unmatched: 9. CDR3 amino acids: CASNFRGLAGVNTGELFF. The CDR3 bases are TGTGCCAGCAACTTCCGAGGACTAGCGGGAGTGAACACCGGGGAGCTGTTTTTT.

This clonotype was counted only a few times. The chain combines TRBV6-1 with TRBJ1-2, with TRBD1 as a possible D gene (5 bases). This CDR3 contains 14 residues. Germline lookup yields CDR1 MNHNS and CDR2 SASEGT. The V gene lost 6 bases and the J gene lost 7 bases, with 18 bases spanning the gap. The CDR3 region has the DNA TGTGCCAGCAGCCGATCATTAGCGGGGCTTGGCTACACCTTC. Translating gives CASSRSLAGLGYTF.

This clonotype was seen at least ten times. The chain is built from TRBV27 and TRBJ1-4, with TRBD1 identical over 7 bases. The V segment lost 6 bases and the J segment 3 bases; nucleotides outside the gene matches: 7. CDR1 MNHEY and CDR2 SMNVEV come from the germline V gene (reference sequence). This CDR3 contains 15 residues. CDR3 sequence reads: CASSTQGPPNEKLFF. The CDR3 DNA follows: TGTGCCAGCAGCACACAGGGGCCACCTAATGAAAAACTGTTTTTT.

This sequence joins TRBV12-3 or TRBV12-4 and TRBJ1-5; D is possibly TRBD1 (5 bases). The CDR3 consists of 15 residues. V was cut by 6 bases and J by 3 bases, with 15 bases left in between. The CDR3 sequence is CASSSGTLDNQPQHF. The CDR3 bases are TGTGCCAGCAGCTCCGGGACTCTAGACAATCAGCCCCAGCATTTT.

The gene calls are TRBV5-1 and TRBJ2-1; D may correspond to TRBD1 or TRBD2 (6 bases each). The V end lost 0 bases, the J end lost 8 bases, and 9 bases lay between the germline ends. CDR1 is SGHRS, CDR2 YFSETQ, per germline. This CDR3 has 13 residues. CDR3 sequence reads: CASSLAGGYEQFF. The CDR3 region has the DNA TGCGCCAGCAGCTTGGCCGGGGGCTATGAGCAGTTCTTC.

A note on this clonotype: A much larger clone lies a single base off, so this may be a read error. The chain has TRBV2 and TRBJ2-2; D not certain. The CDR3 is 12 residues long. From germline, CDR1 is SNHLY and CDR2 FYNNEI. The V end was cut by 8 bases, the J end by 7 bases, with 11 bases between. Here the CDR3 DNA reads TGTGCCAGCTCACCATTTCGCGGGGAGCTGTTTTTT. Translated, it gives CASSPFRGELFF.

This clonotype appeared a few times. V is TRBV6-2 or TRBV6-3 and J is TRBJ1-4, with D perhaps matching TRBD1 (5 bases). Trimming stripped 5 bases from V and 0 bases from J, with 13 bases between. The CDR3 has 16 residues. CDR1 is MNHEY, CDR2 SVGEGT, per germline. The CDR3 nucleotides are TGTGCCAGCAGTAGGAGACAGCCTGCAACTAATGAAAAACTGTTTTTT. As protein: CASSRRQPATNEKLFF.

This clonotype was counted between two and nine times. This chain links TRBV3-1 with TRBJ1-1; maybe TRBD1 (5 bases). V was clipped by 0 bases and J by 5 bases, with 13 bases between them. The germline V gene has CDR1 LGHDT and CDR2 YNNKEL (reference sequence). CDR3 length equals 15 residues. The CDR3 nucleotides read TGTGCCAGCAGCCAAGAAAGCCAGGGCAAGACTGAAGCTTTCTTT. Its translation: CASSQESQGKTEAFF.

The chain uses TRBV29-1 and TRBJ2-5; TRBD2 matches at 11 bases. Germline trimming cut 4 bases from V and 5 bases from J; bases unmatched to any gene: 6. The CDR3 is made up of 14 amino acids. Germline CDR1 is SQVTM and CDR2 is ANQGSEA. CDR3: CSVGLAGGWETQYF. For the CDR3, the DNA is TGCAGCGTTGGTCTAGCGGGAGGCTGGGAGACCCAGTACTTC.

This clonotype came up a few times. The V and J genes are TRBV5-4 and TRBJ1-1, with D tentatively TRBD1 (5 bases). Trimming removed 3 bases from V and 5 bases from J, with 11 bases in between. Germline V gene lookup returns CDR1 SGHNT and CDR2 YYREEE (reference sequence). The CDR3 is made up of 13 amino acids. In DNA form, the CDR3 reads TGTGCCAGCAGCTACTCCCAGGGAACTGAAGCTTTCTTT. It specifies CASSYSQGTEAFF.

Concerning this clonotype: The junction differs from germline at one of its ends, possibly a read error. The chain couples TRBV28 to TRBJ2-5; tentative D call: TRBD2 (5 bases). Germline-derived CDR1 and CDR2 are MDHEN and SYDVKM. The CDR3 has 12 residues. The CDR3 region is CASSSSRELTNF. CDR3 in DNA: TGTGCCAGCAGTTCGTCCCGGGAACTTACAAACTTC.

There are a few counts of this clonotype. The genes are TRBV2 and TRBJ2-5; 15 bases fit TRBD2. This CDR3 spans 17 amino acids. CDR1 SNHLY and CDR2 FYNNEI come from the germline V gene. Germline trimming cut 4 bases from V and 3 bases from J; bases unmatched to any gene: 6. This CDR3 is CASSAAWTSGREETQYF. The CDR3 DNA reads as TGTGCCAGCAGTGCCGCTTGGACTAGCGGGAGGGAAGAGACCCAGTACTTC.

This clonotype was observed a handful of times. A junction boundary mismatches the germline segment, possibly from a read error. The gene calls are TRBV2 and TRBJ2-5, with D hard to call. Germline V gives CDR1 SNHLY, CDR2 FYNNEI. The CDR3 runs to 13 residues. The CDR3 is CASSEARSGVRHF. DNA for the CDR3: TGTGCCAGCAGTGAAGCTCGGTCTGGGGTTAGGCACTTC.

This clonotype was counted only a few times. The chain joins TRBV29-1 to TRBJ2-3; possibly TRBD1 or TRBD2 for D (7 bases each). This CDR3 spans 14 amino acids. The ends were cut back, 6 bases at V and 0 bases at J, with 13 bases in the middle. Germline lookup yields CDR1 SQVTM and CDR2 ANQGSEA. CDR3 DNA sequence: TGCAGCGTAGCGGGACAGAAGAGCACAGATACGCAGTATTTT. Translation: CSVAGQKSTDTQYF.

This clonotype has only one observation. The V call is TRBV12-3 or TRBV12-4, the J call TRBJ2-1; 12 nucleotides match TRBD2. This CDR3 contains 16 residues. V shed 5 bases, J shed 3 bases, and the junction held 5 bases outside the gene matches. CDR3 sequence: CASSPRTSGNYNEQFF. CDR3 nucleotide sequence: TGTGCCAGCAGTCCAAGGACTAGCGGGAACTACAATGAGCAGTTCTTC.

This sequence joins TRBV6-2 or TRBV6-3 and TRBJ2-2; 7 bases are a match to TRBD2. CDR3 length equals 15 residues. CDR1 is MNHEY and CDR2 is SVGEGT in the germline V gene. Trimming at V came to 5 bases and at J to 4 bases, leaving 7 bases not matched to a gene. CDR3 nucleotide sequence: TGTGCCAGCAGTACTGGTAGCGGGTTCACCGGGGAGCTGTTTTTT. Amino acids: CASSTGSGFTGELFF.